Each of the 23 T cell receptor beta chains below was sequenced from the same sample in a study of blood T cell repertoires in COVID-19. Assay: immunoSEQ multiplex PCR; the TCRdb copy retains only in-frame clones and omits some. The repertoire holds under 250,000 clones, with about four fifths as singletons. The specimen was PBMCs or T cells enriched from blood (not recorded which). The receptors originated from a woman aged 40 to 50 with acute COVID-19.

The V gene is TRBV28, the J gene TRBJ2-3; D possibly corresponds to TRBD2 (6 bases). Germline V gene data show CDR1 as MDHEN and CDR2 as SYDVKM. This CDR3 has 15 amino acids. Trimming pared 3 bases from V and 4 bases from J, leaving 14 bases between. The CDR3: CASSFMRGNADTQYF. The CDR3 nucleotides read TGTGCCAGCAGTTTTATGCGCGGGAATGCAGATACGCAGTATTTT.

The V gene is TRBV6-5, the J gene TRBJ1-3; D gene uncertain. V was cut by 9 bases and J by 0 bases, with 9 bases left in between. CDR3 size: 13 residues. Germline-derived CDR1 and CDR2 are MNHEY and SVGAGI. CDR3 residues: CASQRDSGNTIYF. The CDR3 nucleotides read TGTGCCAGTCAACGGGACTCTGGAAACACCATATATTTT.

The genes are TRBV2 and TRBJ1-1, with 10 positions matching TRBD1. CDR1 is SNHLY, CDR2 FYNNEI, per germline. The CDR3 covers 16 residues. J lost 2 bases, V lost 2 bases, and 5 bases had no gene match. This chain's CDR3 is CASSETRQGANTEAFF. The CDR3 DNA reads TGTGCCAGCAGTGAAACCCGACAGGGGGCTAACACTGAAGCTTTCTTT.

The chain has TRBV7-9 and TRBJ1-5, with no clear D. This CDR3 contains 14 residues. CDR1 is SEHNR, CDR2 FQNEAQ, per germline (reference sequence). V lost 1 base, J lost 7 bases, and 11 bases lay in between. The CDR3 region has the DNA TGTGCCAGCAGCTTAGAGGGCGGGGTGCAGCCCCAGCATTTT. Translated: CASSLEGGVQPQHF. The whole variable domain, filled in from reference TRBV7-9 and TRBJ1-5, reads DTGVSQNPRHKITKRGQNVTFRCDPISEHNRLYWYRQTLGQGPEFLTYFQNEAQLEKSRLLSDRFSAERPKGSFSTLEIQRTEQGDSAMYLCASSLEGGVQPQHFGDGTRLSIL.

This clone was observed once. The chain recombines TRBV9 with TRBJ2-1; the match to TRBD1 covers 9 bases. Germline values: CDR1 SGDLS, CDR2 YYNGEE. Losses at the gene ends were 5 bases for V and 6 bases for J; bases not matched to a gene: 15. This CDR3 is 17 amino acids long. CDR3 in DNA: TGTGCCAGCAGTAACAGCCTAACGGACAGGGGCTTCAATGAGCAGTTCTTC. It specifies CASSNSLTDRGFNEQFF. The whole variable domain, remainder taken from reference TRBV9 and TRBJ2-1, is DSGVTQTPKHLITATGQRVTLRCSPRSGDLSVYWYQQSLDQGLQFLIQYYNGEERAKGNILERFSAQQFPDLHSELNLSSLELGDSALYFCASSNSLTDRGFNEQFFGPGTRLTVL.

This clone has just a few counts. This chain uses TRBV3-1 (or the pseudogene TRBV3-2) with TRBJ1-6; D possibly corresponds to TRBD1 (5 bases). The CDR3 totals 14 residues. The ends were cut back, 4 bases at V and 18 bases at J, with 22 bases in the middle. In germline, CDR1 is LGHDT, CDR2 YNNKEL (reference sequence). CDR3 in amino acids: CASSLGQVAGHPHF. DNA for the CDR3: TGTGCCAGCAGCCTGGGGCAGGTCGCGGGGCACCCCCACTTT.

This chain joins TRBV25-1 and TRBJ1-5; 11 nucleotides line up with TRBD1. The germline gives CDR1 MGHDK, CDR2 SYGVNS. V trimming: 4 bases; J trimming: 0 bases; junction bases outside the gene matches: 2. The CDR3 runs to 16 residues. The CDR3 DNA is TGTGCCAGCAGTGTTGGACAGGGGGCTAGCAATCAGCCCCAGCATTTT. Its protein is CASSVGQGASNQPQHF.

Written as DNA, the CDR3 is TGTGCCATCAGTAGGACACCCGATGAAAAACTGTTTTTT. Translating it yields CAISRTPDEKLFF. V gene TRBV10-3 combines with J gene TRBJ1-4, with a weak D call TRBD1 (5 bases). The germline V gene encodes CDR1 ENHRY and CDR2 SYGVKD. This CDR3 is 13 amino acids long. Trimming removed 5 bases at V and 6 bases at J, with 10 bases between.

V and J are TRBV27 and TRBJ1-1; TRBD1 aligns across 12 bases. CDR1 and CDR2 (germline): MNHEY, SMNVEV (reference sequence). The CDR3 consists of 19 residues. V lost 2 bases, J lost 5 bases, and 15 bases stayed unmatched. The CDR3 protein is CASSLRAGGQGAMRTEAFF. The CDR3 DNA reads TGTGCCAGCAGTTTAAGGGCCGGGGGACAGGGGGCGATGAGGACTGAAGCTTTCTTT.

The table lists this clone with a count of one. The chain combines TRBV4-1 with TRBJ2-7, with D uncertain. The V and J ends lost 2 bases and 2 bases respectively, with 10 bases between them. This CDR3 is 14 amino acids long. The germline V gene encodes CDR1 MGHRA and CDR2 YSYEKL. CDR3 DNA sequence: TGCGCCAGCAGCCAAAATCTGGGCCCCTACGAGCAGTACTTC. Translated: CASSQNLGPYEQYF.

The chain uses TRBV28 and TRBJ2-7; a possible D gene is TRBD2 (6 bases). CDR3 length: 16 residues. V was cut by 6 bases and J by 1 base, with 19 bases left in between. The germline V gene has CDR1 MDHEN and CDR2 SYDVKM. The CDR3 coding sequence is TGTGCCAGCAGCCCTGAGAGGAGGGAGAAGTCCTACGAGCAGTACTTC. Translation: CASSPERREKSYEQYF.

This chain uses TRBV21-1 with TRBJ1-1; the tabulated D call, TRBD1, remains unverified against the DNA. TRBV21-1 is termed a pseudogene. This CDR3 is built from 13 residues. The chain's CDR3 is CASSLTLNTEAFF. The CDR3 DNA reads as TGTGCCAGCAGTCTGACACTGAACACTGAAGCTTTCTTT.

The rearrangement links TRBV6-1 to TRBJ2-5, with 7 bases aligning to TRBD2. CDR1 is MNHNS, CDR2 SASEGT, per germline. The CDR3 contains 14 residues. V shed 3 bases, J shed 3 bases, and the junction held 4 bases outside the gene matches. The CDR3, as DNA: TGTGCCAGCAGTGACGGCGGGGGAAAAGAGACCCAGTACTTC. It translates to CASSDGGGKETQYF.

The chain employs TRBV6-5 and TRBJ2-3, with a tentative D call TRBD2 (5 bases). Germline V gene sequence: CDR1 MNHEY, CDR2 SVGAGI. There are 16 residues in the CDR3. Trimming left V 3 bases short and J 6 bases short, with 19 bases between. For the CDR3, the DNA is TGTGCCAGCAGTTATACGGCCGGACTCCACGTGGATACGCAGTATTTT. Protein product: CASSYTAGLHVDTQYF.

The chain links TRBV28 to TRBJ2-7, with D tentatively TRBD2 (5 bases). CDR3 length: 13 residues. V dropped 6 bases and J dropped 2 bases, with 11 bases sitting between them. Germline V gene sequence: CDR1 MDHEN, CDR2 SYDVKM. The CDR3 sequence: CASSQIATYEQYF. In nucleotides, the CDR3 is TGTGCCAGCAGCCAGATAGCGACCTACGAGCAGTACTTC. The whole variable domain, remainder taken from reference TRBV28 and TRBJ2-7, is DVKVTQSSRYLVKRTGEKVFLECVQDMDHENMFWYRQDPGLGLRLIYFSYDVKMKEKGDIPEGYSVSREKKERFSLILESASTNQTSMYLCASSQIATYEQYFGPGTRLTVT.

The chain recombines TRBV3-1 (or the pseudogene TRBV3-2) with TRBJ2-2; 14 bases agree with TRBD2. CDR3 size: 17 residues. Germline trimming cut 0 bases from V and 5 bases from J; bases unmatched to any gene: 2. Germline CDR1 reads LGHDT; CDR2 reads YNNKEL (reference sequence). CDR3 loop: CASSQEGLAGVTGELFF. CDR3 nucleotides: TGTGCCAGCAGCCAAGAGGGACTAGCGGGGGTGACCGGGGAGCTGTTTTTT.

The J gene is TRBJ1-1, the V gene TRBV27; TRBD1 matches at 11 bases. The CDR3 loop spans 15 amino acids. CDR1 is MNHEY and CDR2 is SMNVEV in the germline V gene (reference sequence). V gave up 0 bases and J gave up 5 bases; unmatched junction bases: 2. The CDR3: CASSLSGTGGTEAFF. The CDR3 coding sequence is TGTGCCAGCAGTTTATCTGGGACAGGGGGGACTGAAGCTTTCTTT.

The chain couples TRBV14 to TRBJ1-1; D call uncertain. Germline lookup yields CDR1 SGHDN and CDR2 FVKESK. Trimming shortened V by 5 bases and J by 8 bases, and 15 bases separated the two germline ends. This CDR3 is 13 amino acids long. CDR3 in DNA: TGTGCCAGCAGCGCTGGGAGACGAACCGAAGCTTTCTTT. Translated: CASSAGRRTEAFF.

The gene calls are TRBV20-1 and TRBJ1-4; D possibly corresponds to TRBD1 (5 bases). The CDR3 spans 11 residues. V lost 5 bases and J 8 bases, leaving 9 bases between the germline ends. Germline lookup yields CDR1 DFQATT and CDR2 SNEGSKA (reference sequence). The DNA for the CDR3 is TGCAGTGCTGGGGCAGGGGAAAAACTGTTTTTT. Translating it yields CSAGAGEKLFF.

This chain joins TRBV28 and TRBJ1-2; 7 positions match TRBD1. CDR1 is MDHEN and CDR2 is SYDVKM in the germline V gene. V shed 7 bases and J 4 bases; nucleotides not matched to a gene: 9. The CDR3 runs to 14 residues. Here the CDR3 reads CASTLLRGAYGYTF. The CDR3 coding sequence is TGTGCCAGCACCCTACTCAGGGGGGCCTATGGCTACACCTTC.

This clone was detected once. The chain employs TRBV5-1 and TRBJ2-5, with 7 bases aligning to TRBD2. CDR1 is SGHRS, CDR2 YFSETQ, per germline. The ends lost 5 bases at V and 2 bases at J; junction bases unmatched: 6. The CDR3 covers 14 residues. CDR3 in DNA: TGCGCCAGCAGACCTAGCGGAGCTCAAGAGACCCAGTACTTC. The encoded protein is CASRPSGAQETQYF.

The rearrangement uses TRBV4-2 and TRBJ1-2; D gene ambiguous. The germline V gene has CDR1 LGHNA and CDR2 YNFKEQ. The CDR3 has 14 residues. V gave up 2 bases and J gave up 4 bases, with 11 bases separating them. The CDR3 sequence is CASSQRGSSYGYTF. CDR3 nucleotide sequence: TGTGCCAGCAGCCAACGAGGGTCGAGCTATGGCTACACCTTC.

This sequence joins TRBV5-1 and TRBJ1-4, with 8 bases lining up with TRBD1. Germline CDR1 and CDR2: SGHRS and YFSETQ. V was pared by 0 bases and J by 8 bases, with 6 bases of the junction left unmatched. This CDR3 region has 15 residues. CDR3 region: CASSLGLTGAEKLFF. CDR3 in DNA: TGCGCCAGCAGCTTGGGGCTGACAGGGGCCGAAAAACTGTTTTTT.